Listed here is a single TCR beta chain. Its antigen is unknown. The sample holds no much larger clone one base away, and base qualities are not on file. To sequence the TCRbeta CDR3 region, genomic DNA was isolated from the sorted cells. The immunoSEQ Assay was used to sequence the TCRbeta CDR3 regions. Entries here come from immuneACCESS through TCRdb and include only in-frame sequences with V and J called. Some clones fail to appear in such tables; in the studies checked, an unresolved V gene covers under half of the shortfall, and the cause of the remainder is unknown. The sample data list 75,000 to 100,000 clones, and less than 85% of these were observed just once. The ten biggest clones cover about 5.5% of the sample. Taken from cysteine to phenylalanine, the CDR3 has 11 residues. Only the CDR3 DNA stays, 33 bases, in frame from base 1. The germline V gene provides CDR1 SGHVS and CDR2 FNYEAQ. Trimming costs V 1 base and J 5 bases, and their ends lie 0 bases apart.

The source of the sample is a study of OX40 agonist ivuxolimab in advanced cancers. With regard to the full study: Ivuxolimab, which targeted the costimulatory receptor OX40 (CD134), was an agonistic, fully human IgG2 monoclonal antibody. Prior anti-PD-1, anti-PD-L1 or anti-CTLA-4 therapy was permitted, and checkpoint inhibitors had been received by around 40% of dose-escalation patients. The point of sequencing TCRbeta in the periphery was to test whether ivuxolimab changed TCR sequence diversity and drove clonal T-cell expansion. Partial responses occurred in three dose-escalation patients, of whom one had hepatocellular carcinoma and two had cutaneous melanoma. The paper covers the monotherapy dose-escalation part of the phase I ivuxolimab trial, which included N ≈ 50 patients. Among the roughly 52 dose-escalation patients, around 19 had hepatocellular carcinoma, approximately 15 melanoma, 9 renal cell carcinoma and 9 head and neck cancer. In the dose-escalation cohort, 65% to 90% of patients were male, and the mean age was around 60 years, with a range of roughly 20 to 80. Intravenous ivuxolimab was administered to patients every 2 weeks at six dose levels: 0.01, 0.1, 0.3, 1.5, 3 and 10 mg/kg. Study-level results and caveats: In partial responders in the 0.1-3.0 mg/kg groups, normalized peripheral clonal expansion was found to be among the lowest, especially among CD8+ T cells. At doses from 0.1 to 3.0 mg/kg, clonal expansion was seen in both CD4+ and CD8+ blood T cells between baseline and week 6. The antigen specificity of the clonally expanded peripheral T cells was not determined. Low levels of normalized T-cell clonal expansion were also seen in some nonresponding patients. After ivuxolimab, more expanded clones were found on average in CD8+ T cells than in CD4+ T cells.

Patients with a history of autoimmune disease or receiving systemic immunosuppression were excluded from the trial. Peripheral blood for TCR sequencing was collected from all dose cohorts at baseline, on cycle 4 day 1, and on cycle 7 day 1. The samples were drawn from a first-in-human, open-label, multicenter phase I dose-escalation trial of ivuxolimab. Adults with locally advanced or metastatic head and neck squamous cell, hepatocellular, melanoma or renal cell carcinoma were enrolled in the trial. Before TCR sequencing, CD4+ and CD8+ T cells were separately sorted from peripheral blood. The chain was built from TRBV7-6 and TRBJ2-1; no D gene is confidently identified. The sequencing used CD4+ or CD8+ T cells sorted from blood, collected in a trial of the OX40 agonist ivuxolimab. The source is an adult with an advanced solid tumor such as melanoma, head and neck, liver or kidney cancer. The sequence in DNA is TGTGCCAGCAGCTTAGACAATGAGCAGTTCTTC. The resulting protein is CASSLDNEQFF.